This T cell receptor beta chain was retrieved from a study of cytomegalovirus exposure and HLA in healthy donors. At the level of the study: An early data release held some 85 million unique TCRs from HLA-typed donors.

The PCR employed 60 Vbeta primers together with 13 Jbeta primers. Data came from immunoSEQ multiplex PCR; TCRdb stores just in-frame clones and leaves some out. The table lists around 86,000 clones, about 80% of them singletons. This TCR was recovered from a female donor in good health and CMV-seronegative. Sequences were obtained from PBMCs.

CDR3 residues: CASSPGLSSGNTIYF. The DNA for the CDR3 is TGTGCCAGCTCACCAGGGCTCAGCTCTGGAAACACCATATATTTT. This chain connects TRBV18 to TRBJ1-3; D is undetermined. Per germline, CDR1 KGHSH and CDR2 LQKENI. There are 15 residues in the CDR3. V lost 2 bases to trimming and J lost 0 bases, with 8 bases between them. Using reference TRBV18 and TRBJ1-3 for the parts outside the CDR3, the full variable domain is NAGVMQNPRHLVRRRGQEARLRCSPMKGHSHVYWYRQLPEEGLKFMVYLQKENIIDESGMPKERFSAEFPKEGPSILRIQQVVRGDSAAYFCASSPGLSSGNTIYFGEGSWLTVV.